The clone carrying this T cell receptor beta chain was seen more than once but under ten times. TCRdb reanalysed the 5' RACE reads using MiXCR and keeps one entry per CDR3 protein. The profile shows 450,000 or so distinct CDR3 sequences, 14% of them singletons. The CDR3 loop spans 14 amino acids. Germline V CDR1 and CDR2: MNHEY, SVGAGI. V was clipped by 4 bases and J by 4 bases, with 13 bases between them. This sample was included in a study of identical twins. This sample also belongs to another study, concerning yellow fever vaccine responses in identical twins. That work adds: Twins' vaccine T cell response reportedly gave the appearance of partial convergence and partial personalization.

The sample was CD4+ T cells sorted from blood. This TCR derives from a young woman in good health. The chain is built from TRBV6-5 and TRBJ1-1, with unresolved D. The CDR3 bases are TGTGCCAGCAGTTCCCCCGCGGGGAGCACTGAAGCTTTCTTT. Its translation is CASSSPAGSTEAFF.